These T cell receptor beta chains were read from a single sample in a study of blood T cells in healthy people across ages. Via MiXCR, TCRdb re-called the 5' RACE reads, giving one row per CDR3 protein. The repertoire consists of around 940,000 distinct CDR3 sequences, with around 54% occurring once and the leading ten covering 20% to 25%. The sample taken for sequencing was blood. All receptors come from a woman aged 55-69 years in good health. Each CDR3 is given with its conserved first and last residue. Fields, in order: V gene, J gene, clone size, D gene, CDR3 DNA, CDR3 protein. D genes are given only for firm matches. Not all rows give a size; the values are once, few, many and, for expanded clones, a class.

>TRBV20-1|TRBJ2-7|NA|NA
TGCAGTGCAACGGGACCGTACTACGAGCAGTACTTC
CSATGPYYEQYF
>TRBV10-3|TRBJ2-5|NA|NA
TGTGCCATCAGTGAGTCGAATCTACAGTCAGAGACCCAGTACTTC
CAISESNLQSETQYF
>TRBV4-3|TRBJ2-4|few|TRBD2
TGCGCCAGCAGCCGCCCCTTGAGCGGGGGACTAGCCAAAAACATTCAGTACTTC
CASSRPLSGGLAKNIQYF
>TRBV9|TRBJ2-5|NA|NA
TGTGCCAGCAGCGTAGGTTCCGCCGGGGAGACCCAGTACTTC
CASSVGSAGETQYF
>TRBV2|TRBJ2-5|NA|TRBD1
TGTGCCTGTCGACAGGGGGGAGAGACCCAGTACTTC
CACRQGGETQYF
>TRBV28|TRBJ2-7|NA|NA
TGTGCCAGCAGTTTTGGAGACCCCGTGGTGCTCTACGAGCAGTACTTC
CASSFGDPVVLYEQYF
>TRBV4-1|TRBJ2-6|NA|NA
TGCGCCGGCAGCCAAGAACAGGGTGGAATCTCTGGGGCCAACGTCCTGACTTTC
CAGSQEQGGISGANVLTF
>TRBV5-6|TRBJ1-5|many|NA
TGTGCCAGCAGCCAAGGGAGGGGAAATCAGCCCCAGCATTTT
CASSQGRGNQPQHF
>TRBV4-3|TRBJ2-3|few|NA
TGCGCCAGCAGCCAACTGATTCTGGATACGCAGTATTTT
CASSQLILDTQYF
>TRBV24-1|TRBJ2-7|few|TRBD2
TGTGCCACCAGTGACTCTGGACTAGCGGGAGTCCACAATGAGCAGTACTTC
CATSDSGLAGVHNEQYF
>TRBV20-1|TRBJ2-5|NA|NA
TGCAGTGCTAGAGACAGTTTCCAAGAGACCCAGTACTTC
CSARDSFQETQYF
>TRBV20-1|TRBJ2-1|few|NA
TGCAGTGCTAGGGAGGTGAATAGCGCCAATGAGCAGTTCTTC
CSAREVNSANEQFF
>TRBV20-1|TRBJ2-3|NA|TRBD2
TGCAGTGCTAGAGAGCGACTAGCGGGTCACTCGCAGTATTTT
CSARERLAGHSQYF
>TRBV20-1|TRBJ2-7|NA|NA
TGCAGTGCTAGGTGGGTAGCTGACGAGCAGTACTTC
CSARWVADEQYF
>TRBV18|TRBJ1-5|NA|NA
TGTGCCAGCTCCCCGAATGGGGTTAGCAATCGGCCCCAGCATTTT
CASSPNGVSNRPQHF
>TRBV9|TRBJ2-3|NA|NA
TGTGCCAGCAGCCCTTCAGGGGTCACAGATACGCAGTATTTT
CASSPSGVTDTQYF
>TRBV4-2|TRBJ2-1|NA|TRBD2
TGTGCCAGCAGCCAAGTACGAACTAGCGGCGATAATGAGCAGTTCTTC
CASSQVRTSGDNEQFF
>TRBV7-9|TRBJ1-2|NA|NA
TGTGCCAGCAGCCCAGACCCCTTTGGACACCCACAGGAGGACTATGGCTACACCTTC
CASSPDPFGHPQEDYGYTF
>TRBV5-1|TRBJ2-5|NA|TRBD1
TGCGCCAGCAGCAAGGGACAGGGACTGGTAGGAGAGACCCAGTACTTC
CASSKGQGLVGETQYF
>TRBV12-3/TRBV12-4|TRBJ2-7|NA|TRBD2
TGTGCCAGCAAAGCGGGGGTTTACGAGCAGTACTTC
CASKAGVYEQYF
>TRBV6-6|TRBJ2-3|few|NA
TGTGCCAGCAATGCAAGGGCTGGGACAGATACGCAGTATTTT
CASNARAGTDTQYF
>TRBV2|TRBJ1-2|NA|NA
TGTGCCAGCAGCCGGGCCGTACATGGCTACACCTTC
CASSRAVHGYTF
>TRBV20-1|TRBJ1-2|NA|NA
TGCAGTGCTAGGGGGGGGCAAGGCTACAACTATGGCTACACCTTC
CSARGGQGYNYGYTF
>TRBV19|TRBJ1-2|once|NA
TGTGCCAGTCAAAGGGCAGGGGCGGAAGGCTACACCTTC
CASQRAGAEGYTF
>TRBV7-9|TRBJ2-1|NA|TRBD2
TGTGCCAGCAGCCCGGAAGCGGGACCGCAGTTCTTC
CASSPEAGPQFF
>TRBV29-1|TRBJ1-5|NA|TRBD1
TGCAGCGTCTCCCGGACAGGGGATAGGGCCCAGCATTTT
CSVSRTGDRAQHF
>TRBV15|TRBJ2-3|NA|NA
TGTGCCACCAGCAGCCGGGTTCCGAGTACAGATACGCAGTATTTT
CATSSRVPSTDTQYF
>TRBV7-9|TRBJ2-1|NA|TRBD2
TGTGCCAGCAGTTCTGGACTAGCGGGAGATGGACTCTCCTACAATGAGCAGTTCTTC
CASSSGLAGDGLSYNEQFF
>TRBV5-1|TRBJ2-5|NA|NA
TGCGCCAGCAGGGTCGGGACACTAGAAGAGACCCAGTACTTC
CASRVGTLEETQYF
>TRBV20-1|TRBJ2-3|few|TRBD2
TGCAGTGCTAGGAAACTAGCGGGACTCACAGATACGCAGTATTTT
CSARKLAGLTDTQYF
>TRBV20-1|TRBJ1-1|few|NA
TGCAGTGCTAGCCGGGGAAGAGGCACCCTTGGAGCTTTCTTT
CSASRGRGTLGAFF
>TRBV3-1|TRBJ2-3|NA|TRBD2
TGTGCCAGCAGCCGACGACTAGCGGGGCGCACAGATACGCAGTATTTT
CASSRRLAGRTDTQYF
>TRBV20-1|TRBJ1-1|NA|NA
TGCAGTGCTACCCGGAGGGAAGGGTTCACTGAAGCTTTCTTT
CSATRREGFTEAFF
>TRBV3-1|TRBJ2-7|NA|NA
TGTGCCAGCAGCCGGACTTCCTCGGGCGAGCAGTACTTC
CASSRTSSGEQYF
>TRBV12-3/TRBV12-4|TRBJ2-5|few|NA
TGTGCCAGCAGTCGAGACAGGGAGGGAGCCCAAGAGACCCAGTACTTC
CASSRDREGAQETQYF
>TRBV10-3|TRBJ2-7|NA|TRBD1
TGTGCCGCCAACAGGGGGGACCTTCACGAGCAGTACTTC
CAANRGDLHEQYF
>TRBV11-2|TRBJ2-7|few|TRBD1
TGTGCCAGCAGCTTTGGGGGACAGGTAGCGAGGAGGGAGCAGTACTTC
CASSFGGQVARREQYF
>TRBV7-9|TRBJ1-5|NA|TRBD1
TGTGCCAGCAGCTTAGTGTCGGGACAGGGGGCCGCTCAGCCCCAGCATTTT
CASSLVSGQGAAQPQHF
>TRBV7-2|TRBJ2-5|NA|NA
TGTACCAGCAGCCGCATAGAGACGGTCCTGGAGACCCAGTACTTC
CTSSRIETVLETQYF
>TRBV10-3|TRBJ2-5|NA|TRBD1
TGTGCCATCAGCACCAACGACAGGGAAGGCCAAGAGACCCAGTACTTC
CAISTNDREGQETQYF
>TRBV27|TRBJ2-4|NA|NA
TGTGCCAGCAAGATAGCTGCAGGGTGGGGAAGGGACATTCAGTACTTC
CASKIAAGWGRDIQYF
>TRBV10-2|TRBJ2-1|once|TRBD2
TGCGCCAGCAGTCGTGAAAGCGGGAGGGCCGATCGCTACGAGCAGTTCTTC
CASSRESGRADRYEQFF
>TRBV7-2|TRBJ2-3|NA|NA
TGTGCCAGCAACTTACCACGGGGGAGCACAGATACGCAGTATTTT
CASNLPRGSTDTQYF